One and the same sample provided the 11 T cell receptor beta chains below, sequenced in a study of blood T cell repertoires in COVID-19. Only in-frame clones appear in the TCRdb table, and some are missing; sequencing was by immunoSEQ multiplex PCR. Here the sample spans tens of thousands of clones, about 76% being singletons. Sequencing was performed on peripheral blood. These receptors all stem from a woman aged 80 or over with active or convalescent COVID-19.

The chain links TRBV2 to TRBJ2-1, with 7 nucleotides matching TRBD2. V lost 4 bases and J lost 5; bases outside the gene matches: 2. The germline V gene has CDR1 SNHLY and CDR2 FYNNEI. CDR3 length equals 13 residues. The CDR3 sequence: CASSVGLNNEQFF. In nucleotides, the CDR3 is TGTGCCAGCAGTGTGGGACTAAACAATGAGCAGTTCTTC.

The V call is TRBV7-9, the J call TRBJ2-3; 7 nucleotides agree with TRBD1. The CDR3 is 14 residues long. Germline CDR1 SEHNR, CDR2 FQNEAQ (reference sequence). Trimming cost V 5 bases and J 0 bases; bases outside gene matches: 2. The CDR3 spells CASSQGQSTDTQYF. The CDR3 nucleotides read TGTGCCAGCAGCCAGGGACAGAGCACAGATACGCAGTATTTT.

The gene calls are TRBV7-2 and TRBJ1-4; no definite D call. The length of the CDR3 is 16 residues. The germline V and J ends were trimmed by 3 bases and 4 bases, with 15 bases remaining between them. In germline, CDR1 is SGHTA, CDR2 FQGNSA. As DNA, the CDR3 is TGTGCCAGCAGCTTGGTGCCCCCGGGGAGTAATGAAAAACTGTTTTTT. Translation: CASSLVPPGSNEKLFF.

This chain links TRBV24-1 with TRBJ1-2; D not resolved. Trimming removed 9 bases from V and 0 bases from J, with 7 bases in between. Germline V gives CDR1 KGHDR, CDR2 SFDVKD. The CDR3 totals 12 residues. In DNA form, the CDR3 reads TGTGCCACCGCAGATACTAACTATGGCTACACCTTC. This translates into CATADTNYGYTF.

The chain carries TRBV5-1 and TRBJ2-7, with 11 positions matching TRBD2. Germline V gene data show CDR1 as SGHRS and CDR2 as YFSETQ. V was clipped by 3 bases and J by 6 bases; unmatched bases: 5. CDR3 size: 14 residues. The CDR3 loop reads CASSSSGGRFEQYF. CDR3 bases: TGCGCCAGCAGCTCTAGCGGGGGGAGGTTCGAGCAGTACTTC. The whole variable domain, remainder taken from reference TRBV5-1 and TRBJ2-7, is KAGVTQTPRYLIKTRGQQVTLSCSPISGHRSVSWYQQTPGQGLQFLFEYFSETQRNKGNFPGRFSGRQFSNSRSEMNVSTLELGDSALYLCASSSSGGRFEQYFGPGTRLTVT.

This clone was counted once. Here the CDR3 DNA reads TGTGCCAGCAGTTACGGGGACACCAGTGGGCCCCAGCATTTT. It specifies CASSYGDTSGPQHF. This chain uses TRBV6-2 or TRBV6-3 with TRBJ1-5; D is possibly TRBD1 (6 bases). The CDR3 runs 14 residues. Germline assignment: CDR1 MNHEY and CDR2 SVGEGT. The ends were cut back, 2 bases at V and 9 bases at J, with 14 bases in the middle.

This clone was observed a handful of times. This chain connects TRBV6-5 to TRBJ1-5; D call uncertain. The CDR3 is 14 residues long. The germline V and J ends were trimmed by 4 bases and 6 bases, with 13 bases remaining between them. CDR1 and CDR2 from the germline V gene are MNHEY and SVGAGI. CDR3 bases: TGTGCCAGCAGTTCACCGGGGAGAAGTCAGCCCCAGCATTTT. This gives the protein CASSSPGRSQPQHF.

The chain has TRBV2 and TRBJ1-1; 10 nucleotides match TRBD1. CDR1 SNHLY and CDR2 FYNNEI come from the germline V gene. CDR3 length: 14 residues. Losses at the gene ends were 3 bases for V and 6 bases for J; bases not matched to a gene: 4. The CDR3 loop is CASSEGQGRAEAFF. DNA of the CDR3: TGTGCCAGCAGTGAGGGACAGGGGAGGGCTGAAGCTTTCTTT.

V gene TRBV10-3 combines with J gene TRBJ1-3; a weak D match, TRBD1 (6 bases). The CDR3 sequence is 13 residues long. Germline CDR1 reads ENHRY; CDR2 reads SYGVKD. Trimming took off 6 bases at V and 2 bases at J, with 8 bases between the two ends. For the CDR3, the DNA is TGTGCCATCAGGAACAGGGCTGGAAACACCATATATTTT. Its translation is CAIRNRAGNTIYF.

This clone has more than one count but fewer than ten. V is TRBV6-6 and J is TRBJ1-2; D ambiguous. Germline V lookup: CDR1 MNHNY, CDR2 SVGAGI (reference sequence). Trimming removed 5 bases at V and 7 bases at J, with 11 bases between. The CDR3 runs to 12 residues. CDR3 protein: CASSRSEGGYTF. The CDR3 nucleotides are TGTGCCAGCAGTCGCTCAGAGGGTGGCTACACCTTC.

This clone was detected a few times. V gene TRBV5-4 combines with J gene TRBJ2-5; 12 nucleotides match TRBD2. J was trimmed by 5 bases and V by 2 bases; bases with no gene match: 10. CDR1 SGHNT and CDR2 YYREEE come from the germline V gene (reference sequence). The CDR3 sequence is 17 residues long. CDR3 amino acids: CASSLGLAGGPGETQYF. Here the CDR3 DNA reads TGTGCCAGCAGCTTAGGCCTAGCGGGGGGGCCCGGGGAGACCCAGTACTTC.